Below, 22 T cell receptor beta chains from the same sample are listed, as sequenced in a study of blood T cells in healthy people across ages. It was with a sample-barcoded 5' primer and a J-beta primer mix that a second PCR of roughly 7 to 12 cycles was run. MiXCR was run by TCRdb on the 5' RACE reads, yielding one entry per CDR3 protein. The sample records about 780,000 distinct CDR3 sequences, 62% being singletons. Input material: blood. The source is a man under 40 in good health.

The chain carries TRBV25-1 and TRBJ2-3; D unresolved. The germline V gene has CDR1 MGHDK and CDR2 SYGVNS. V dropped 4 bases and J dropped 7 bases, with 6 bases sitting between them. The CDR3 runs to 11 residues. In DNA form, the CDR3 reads TGTGCCAGCAGTGCCGGGTATACGCAGTATTTT. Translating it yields CASSAGYTQYF.

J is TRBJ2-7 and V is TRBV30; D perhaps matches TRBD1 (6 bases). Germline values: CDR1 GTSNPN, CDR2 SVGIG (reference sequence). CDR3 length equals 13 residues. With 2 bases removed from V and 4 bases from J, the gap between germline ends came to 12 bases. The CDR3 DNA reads TGTGCCTGGAGTAGCAACAGGGTATACGAGCAGTACTTC. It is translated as CAWSSNRVYEQYF.

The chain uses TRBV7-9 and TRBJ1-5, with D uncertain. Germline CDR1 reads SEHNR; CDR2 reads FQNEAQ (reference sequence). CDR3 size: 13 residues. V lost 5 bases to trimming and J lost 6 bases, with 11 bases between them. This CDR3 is CASSTREGQPQHF. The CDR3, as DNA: TGTGCCAGCAGCACACGTGAGGGTCAGCCCCAGCATTTT.

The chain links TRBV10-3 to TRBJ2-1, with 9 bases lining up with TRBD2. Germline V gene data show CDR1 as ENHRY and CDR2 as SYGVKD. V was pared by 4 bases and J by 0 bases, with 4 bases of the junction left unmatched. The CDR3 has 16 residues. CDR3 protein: CAISGLAEFSYNEQFF. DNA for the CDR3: TGTGCCATCAGTGGACTAGCGGAATTCTCCTACAATGAGCAGTTCTTC.

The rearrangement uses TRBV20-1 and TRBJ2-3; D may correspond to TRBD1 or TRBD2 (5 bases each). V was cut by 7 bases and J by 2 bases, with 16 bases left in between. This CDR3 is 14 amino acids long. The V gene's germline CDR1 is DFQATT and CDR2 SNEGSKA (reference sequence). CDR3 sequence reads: CSVQPGPNTDTQYF. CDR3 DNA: TGCAGTGTCCAACCGGGACCCAACACAGATACGCAGTATTTT.

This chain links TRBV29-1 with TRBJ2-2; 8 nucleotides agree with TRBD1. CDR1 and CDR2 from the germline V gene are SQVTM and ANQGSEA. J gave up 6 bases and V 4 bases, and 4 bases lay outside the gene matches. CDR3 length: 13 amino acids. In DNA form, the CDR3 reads TGCAGCGTTGGAGAGACAGGGGCCGGGGAGCTGTTTTTT. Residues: CSVGETGAGELFF.

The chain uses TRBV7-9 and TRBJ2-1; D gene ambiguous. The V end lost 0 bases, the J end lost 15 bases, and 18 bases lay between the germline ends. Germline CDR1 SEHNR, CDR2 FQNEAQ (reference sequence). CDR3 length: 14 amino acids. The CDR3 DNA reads TGTGCCAGCAGCTTAGCCGGCAGCCCTTCTGGGTTGTTCTTC. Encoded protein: CASSLAGSPSGLFF.

CDR3 DNA sequence: TGTGCCAGCAGCCAGGGGGTTATGTCCAACGTCCTGACTTTC. Protein: CASSQGVMSNVLTF. The rearrangement uses TRBV3-1 and TRBJ2-6; D possibly uses TRBD1 or TRBD2 (5 bases each). The CDR3 has 14 residues. V was cut by 3 bases and J by 8 bases, with 11 bases left in between. Germline CDR1 and CDR2: LGHDT and YNNKEL (reference sequence).

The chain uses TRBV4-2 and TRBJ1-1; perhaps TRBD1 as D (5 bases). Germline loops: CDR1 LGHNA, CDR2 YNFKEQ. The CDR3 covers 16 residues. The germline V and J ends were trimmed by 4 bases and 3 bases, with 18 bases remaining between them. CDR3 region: CASSPSRGGEDTEAFF. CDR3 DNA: TGTGCCAGCAGCCCCTCAAGGGGAGGGGAGGACACTGAAGCTTTCTTT.

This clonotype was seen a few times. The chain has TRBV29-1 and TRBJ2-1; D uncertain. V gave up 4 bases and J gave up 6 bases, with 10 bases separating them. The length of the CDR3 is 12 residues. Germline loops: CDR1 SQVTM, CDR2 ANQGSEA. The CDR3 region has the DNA TGCAGCGTTGCGGAAACTTCCAATGAGCAGTTCTTC. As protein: CSVAETSNEQFF.

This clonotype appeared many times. The CDR3 spells CASSLQALSTDTQYF. The CDR3 DNA is TGTGCCAGCAGCCTCCAAGCCCTCAGCACAGATACGCAGTATTTT. The chain combines TRBV3-1 with TRBJ2-3; D is unresolved. This CDR3 contains 15 residues. The ends were cut back, 4 bases at V and 0 bases at J, with 11 bases in the middle. The germline gives CDR1 LGHDT, CDR2 YNNKEL (reference sequence).

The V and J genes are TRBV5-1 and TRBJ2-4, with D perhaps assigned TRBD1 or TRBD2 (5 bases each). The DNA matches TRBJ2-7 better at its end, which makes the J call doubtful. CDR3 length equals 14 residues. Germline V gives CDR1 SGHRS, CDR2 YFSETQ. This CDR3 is CASSFEGMGVEQYF. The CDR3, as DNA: TGCGCCAGCAGCTTTGAAGGGATGGGGGTCGAGCAGTACTTC.

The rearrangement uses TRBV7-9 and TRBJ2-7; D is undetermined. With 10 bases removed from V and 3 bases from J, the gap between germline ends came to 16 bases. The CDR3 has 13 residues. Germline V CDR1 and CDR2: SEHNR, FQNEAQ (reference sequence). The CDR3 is CATYGTQDYEQYF. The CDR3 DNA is TGTGCCACCTACGGTACGCAGGACTACGAGCAGTACTTC. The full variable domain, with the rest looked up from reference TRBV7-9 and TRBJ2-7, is DTGVSQNPRHKITKRGQNVTFRCDPISEHNRLYWYRQTLGQGPEFLTYFQNEAQLEKSRLLSDRFSAERPKGSFSTLEIQRTEQGDSAMYLCATYGTQDYEQYFGPGTRLTVT.

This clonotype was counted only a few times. CDR3 sequence (DNA): TGTGCCAGCAGCGCGACTAGCGGGGTACCCAATGAGCAGTTCTTC. It codes for CASSATSGVPNEQFF. J is TRBJ2-1 and V is TRBV7-2; 11 bases are a match to TRBD2. This CDR3 region has 15 residues. Trimming removed 5 bases from V and 6 bases from J; junction bases left unmatched: 6. Looked up from germline, CDR1 is SGHTA and CDR2 is FQGNSA.

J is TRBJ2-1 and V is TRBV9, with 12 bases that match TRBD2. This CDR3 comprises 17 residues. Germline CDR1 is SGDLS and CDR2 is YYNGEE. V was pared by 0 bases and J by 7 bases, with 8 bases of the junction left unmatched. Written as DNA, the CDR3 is TGTGCCAGCAGCGTAGCTAGCGGGGGGGCGTGGATGAATGAGCAGTTCTTC. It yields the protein CASSVASGGAWMNEQFF.

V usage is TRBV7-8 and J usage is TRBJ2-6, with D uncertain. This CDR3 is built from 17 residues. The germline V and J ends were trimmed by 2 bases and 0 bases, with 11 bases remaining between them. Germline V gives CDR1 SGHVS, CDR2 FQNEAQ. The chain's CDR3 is CASSLSQPRSGANVLTF. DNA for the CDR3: TGTGCCAGCAGCTTAAGTCAACCGCGCTCTGGGGCCAACGTCCTGACTTTC.

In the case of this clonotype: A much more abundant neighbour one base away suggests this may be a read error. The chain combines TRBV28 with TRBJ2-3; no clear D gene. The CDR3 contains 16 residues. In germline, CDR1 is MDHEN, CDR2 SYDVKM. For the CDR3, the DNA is TGTGCCGGCAGTTTCTTGTCCAGAACTAGCACAGATACGCAGTATTTT. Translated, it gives CAGSFLSRTSTDTQYF.

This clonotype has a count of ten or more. This CDR3 is CASSQDLGGGYRNEQFF. In DNA form, the CDR3 reads TGCGCCAGCAGCCAAGATCTTGGGGGGGGTTATCGGAATGAGCAGTTCTTC. The chain combines TRBV4-3 with TRBJ2-1; TRBD2 aligns across 7 bases. Germline V CDR1 and CDR2: LGHNA, YSLEER. With 0 bases clipped from V and 7 bases from J, the junction kept 12 bases outside the gene matches. The CDR3 loop spans 17 amino acids.

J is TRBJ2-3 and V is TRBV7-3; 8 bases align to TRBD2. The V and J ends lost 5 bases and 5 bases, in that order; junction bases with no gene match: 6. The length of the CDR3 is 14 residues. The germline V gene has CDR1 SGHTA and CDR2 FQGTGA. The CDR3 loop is CASSPGLAIDTQYF. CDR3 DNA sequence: TGTGCCAGCAGCCCAGGACTAGCCATAGATACGCAGTATTTT.

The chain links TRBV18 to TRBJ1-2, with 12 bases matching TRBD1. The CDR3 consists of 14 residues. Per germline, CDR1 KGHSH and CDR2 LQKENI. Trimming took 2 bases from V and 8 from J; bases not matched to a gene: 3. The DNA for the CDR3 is TGTGCCAGCTCACCAGGGGACAGGGGGCACGGCTACACCTTC. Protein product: CASSPGDRGHGYTF. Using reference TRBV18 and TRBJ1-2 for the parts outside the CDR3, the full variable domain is NAGVMQNPRHLVRRRGQEARLRCSPMKGHSHVYWYRQLPEEGLKFMVYLQKENIIDESGMPKERFSAEFPKEGPSILRIQQVVRGDSAAYFCASSPGDRGHGYTFGSGTRLTVV.

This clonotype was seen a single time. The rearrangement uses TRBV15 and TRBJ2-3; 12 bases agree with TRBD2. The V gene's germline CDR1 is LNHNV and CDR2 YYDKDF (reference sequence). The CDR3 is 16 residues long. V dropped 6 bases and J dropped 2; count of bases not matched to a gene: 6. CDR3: CATRALAGGHTDTQYF. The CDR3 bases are TGTGCCACCAGAGCGCTAGCGGGGGGGCACACAGATACGCAGTATTTT.

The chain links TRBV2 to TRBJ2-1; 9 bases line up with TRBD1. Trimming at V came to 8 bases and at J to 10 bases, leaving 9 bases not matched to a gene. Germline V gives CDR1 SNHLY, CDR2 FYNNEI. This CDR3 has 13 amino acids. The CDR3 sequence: CASHRGLDYEQFF. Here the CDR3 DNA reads TGTGCCAGCCACAGGGGGCTTGACTACGAGCAGTTCTTC. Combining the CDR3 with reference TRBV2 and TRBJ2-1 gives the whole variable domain EPEVTQTPSHQVTQMGQEVILRCVPISNHLYFYWYRQILGQKVEFLVSFYNNEISEKSEIFDDQFSVERPDGSNFTLKIRSTKLEDSAMYFCASHRGLDYEQFFGPGTRLTVL.